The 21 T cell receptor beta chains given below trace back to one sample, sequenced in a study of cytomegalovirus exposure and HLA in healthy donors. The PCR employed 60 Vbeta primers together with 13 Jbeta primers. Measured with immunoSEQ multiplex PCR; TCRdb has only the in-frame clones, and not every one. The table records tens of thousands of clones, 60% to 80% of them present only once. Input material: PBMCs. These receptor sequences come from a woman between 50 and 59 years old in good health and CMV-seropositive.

The CDR3 reads CASRSPEGTPYEQYF. CDR3 nucleotides: TGTGCCAGCAGGTCCCCCGAGGGTACCCCCTACGAGCAGTACTTC. The rearrangement uses TRBV6-1 and TRBJ2-7, with a possible D match to TRBD2 (5 bases). The CDR3 length is 15 residues. CDR1 is MNHNS and CDR2 is SASEGT in the germline V gene. Trimming stripped 6 bases from V and 2 bases from J, with 17 bases between.

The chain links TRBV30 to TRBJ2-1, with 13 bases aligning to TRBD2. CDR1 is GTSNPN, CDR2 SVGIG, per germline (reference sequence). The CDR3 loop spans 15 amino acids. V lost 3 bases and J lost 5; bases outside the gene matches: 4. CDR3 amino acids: CAWRRLAGGDNEQFF. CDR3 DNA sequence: TGTGCCTGGAGACGACTAGCGGGAGGCGACAATGAGCAGTTCTTC.

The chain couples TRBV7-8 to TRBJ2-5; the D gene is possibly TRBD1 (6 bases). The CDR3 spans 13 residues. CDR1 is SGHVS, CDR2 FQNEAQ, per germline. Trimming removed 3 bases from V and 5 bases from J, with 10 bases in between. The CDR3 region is CASSFRGRETQYF. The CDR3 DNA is TGTGCCAGCAGCTTCAGGGGCAGGGAGACCCAGTACTTC.

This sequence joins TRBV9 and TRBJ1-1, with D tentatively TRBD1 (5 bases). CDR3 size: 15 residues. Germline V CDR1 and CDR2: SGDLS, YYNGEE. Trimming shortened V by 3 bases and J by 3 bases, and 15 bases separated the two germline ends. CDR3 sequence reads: CASSGQGGTDTEAFF. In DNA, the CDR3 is TGTGCCAGCAGCGGTCAAGGAGGGACTGACACTGAAGCTTTCTTT.

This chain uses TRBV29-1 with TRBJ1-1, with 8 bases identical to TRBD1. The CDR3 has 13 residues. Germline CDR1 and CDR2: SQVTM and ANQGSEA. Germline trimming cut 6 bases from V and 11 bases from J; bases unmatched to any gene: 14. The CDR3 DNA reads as TGCAGCGTATTGGACAGGGCCGGCGCAAGGGCTTTCTTT. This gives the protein CSVLDRAGARAFF.

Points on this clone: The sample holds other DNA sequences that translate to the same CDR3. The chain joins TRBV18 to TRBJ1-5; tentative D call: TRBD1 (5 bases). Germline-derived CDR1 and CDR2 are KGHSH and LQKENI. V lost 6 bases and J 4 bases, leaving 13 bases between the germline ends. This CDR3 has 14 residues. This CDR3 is CASSPGRGNQPQHF. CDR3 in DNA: TGTGCCAGCTCGCCCGGACGGGGGAATCAGCCCCAGCATTTT.

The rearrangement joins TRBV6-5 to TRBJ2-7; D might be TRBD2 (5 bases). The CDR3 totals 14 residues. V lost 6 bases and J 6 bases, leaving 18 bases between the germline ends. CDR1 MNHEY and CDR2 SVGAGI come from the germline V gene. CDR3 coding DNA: TGTGCCAGCAGGGACCATCGACCCGCGGGCGAGCAGTACTTC. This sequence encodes CASRDHRPAGEQYF.

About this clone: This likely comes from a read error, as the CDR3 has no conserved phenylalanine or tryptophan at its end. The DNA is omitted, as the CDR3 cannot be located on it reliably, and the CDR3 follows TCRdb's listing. CDR3 in amino acids: CASSPGTSPRGRRG. The chain couples TRBV6-7 to TRBJ2-7; TRBD2 is the table's D call, not checked against the DNA. TRBV6-7 is marked as an open reading frame, function uncertain. A total of 14 residues make up the CDR3, ends included.

The CDR3 bases are TGTGCCAGTAGTAATGCAGCGGCAGGCACAGATACGCAGTATTTT. Translating it yields CASSNAAAGTDTQYF. The V and J genes are TRBV19 and TRBJ2-3; D may be TRBD2 (5 bases). From germline, CDR1 is LNHDA and CDR2 SQIVND (reference sequence). The CDR3 runs 15 residues. V was trimmed by 4 bases and J by 1 base, leaving 12 bases between them.

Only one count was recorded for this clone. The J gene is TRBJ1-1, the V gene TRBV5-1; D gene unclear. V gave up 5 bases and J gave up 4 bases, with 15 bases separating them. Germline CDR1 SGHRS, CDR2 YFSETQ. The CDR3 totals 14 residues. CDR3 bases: TGCGCCAGCAGAGGAAGAGGGCGGGTCACTGAAGCTTTCTTT. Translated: CASRGRGRVTEAFF.

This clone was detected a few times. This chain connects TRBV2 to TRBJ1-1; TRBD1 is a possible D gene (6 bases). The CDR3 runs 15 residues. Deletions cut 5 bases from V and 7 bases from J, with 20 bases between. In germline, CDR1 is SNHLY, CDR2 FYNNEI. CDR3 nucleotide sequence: TGTGCCAGCAGTCCGGGACAAGGGGTCGTTGGTGAAGCTTTCTTT. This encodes CASSPGQGVVGEAFF.

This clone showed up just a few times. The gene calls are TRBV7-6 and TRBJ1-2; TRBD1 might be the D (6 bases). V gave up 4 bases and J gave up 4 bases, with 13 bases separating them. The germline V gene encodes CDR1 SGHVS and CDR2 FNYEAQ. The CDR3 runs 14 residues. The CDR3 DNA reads TGTGCCAGCAGCTACGGGACACCTGGCTATGGCTACACCTTC. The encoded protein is CASSYGTPGYGYTF.

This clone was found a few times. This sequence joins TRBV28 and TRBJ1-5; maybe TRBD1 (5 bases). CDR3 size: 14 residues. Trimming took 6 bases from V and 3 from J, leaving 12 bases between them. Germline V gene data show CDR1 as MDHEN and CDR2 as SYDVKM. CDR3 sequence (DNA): TGTGCCAGCAGACTGGCGGGGGACAATCAGCCCCAGCATTTT. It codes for CASRLAGDNQPQHF.

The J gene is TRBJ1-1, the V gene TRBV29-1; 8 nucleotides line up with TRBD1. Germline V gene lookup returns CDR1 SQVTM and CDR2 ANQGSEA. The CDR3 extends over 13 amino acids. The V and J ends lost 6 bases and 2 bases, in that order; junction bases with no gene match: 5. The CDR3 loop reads CSVTGGGNTEAFF. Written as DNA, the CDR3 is TGCAGCGTAACAGGGGGAGGAAACACTGAAGCTTTCTTT. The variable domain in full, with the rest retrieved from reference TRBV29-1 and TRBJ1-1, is SAVISQKPSRDICQRGTSLTIQCQVDSQVTMMFWYRQQPGQSLTLIATANQGSEATYESGFVIDKFPISRPNLTFSTLTVSNMSPEDSSIYLCSVTGGGNTEAFFGQGTRLTVV.

CDR3 nucleotide sequence: TGTGCCAGCAGTCAAGCCGGGACAGGGGCTTCAGGGGCCAACGTCCTGACTTTC. Its translation is CASSQAGTGASGANVLTF. This sequence joins TRBV27 and TRBJ2-6, with 10 bases identical to TRBD1. CDR3 length: 18 amino acids. Germline lookup yields CDR1 MNHEY and CDR2 SMNVEV (reference sequence). Trimming took 5 bases from V and 4 from J; bases not matched to a gene: 11. The entire variable domain, with the rest obtained from reference TRBV27 and TRBJ2-6, is as follows: EAQVTQNPRYLITVTGKKLTVTCSQNMNHEYMSWYRQDPGLGLRQIYYSMNVEVTDKGDVPEGYKVSRKEKRNFPLILESPSPNQTSLYFCASSQAGTGASGANVLTFGAGSRLTVL.

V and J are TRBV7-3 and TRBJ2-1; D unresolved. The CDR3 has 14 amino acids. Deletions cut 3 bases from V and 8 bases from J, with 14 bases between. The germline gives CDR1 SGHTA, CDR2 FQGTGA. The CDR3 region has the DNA TGTGCCAGCAGCTTGCTGCTTCCGGCGGATGAGCAGTTCTTC. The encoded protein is CASSLLLPADEQFF.

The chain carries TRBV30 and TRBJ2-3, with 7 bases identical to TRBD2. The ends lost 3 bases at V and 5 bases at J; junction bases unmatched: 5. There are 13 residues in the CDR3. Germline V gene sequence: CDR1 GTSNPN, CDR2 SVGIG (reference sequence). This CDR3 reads CAWRTGGRDTQYF. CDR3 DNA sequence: TGTGCCTGGAGAACGGGAGGCCGAGATACGCAGTATTTT.

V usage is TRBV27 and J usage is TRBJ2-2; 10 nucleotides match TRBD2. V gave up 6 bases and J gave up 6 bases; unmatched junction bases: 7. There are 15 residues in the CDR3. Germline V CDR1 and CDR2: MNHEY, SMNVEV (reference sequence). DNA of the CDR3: TGTGCCAGCAGGGCCGGCCTAGCGGGAGCCGGGGAGCTGTTTTTT. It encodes CASRAGLAGAGELFF.

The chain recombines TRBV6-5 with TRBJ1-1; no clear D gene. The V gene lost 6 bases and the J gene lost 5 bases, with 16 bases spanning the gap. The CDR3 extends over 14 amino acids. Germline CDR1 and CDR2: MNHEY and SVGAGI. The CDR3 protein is CASRSGNTGTEAFF. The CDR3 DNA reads TGTGCCAGCAGGTCCGGGAACACGGGTACTGAAGCTTTCTTT.

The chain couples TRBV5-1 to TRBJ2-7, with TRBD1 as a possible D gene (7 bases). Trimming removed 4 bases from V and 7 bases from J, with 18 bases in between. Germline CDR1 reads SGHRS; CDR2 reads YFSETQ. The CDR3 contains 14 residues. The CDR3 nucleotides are TGCGCCAGCAGCACCGGTACAGGGGAGGTGGAGCAGTACTTC. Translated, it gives CASSTGTGEVEQYF.

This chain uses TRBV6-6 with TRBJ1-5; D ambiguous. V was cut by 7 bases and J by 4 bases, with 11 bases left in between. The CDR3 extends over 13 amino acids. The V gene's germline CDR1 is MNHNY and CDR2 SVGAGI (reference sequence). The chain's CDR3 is CASTLTENQPQHF. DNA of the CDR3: TGTGCCAGCACCCTGACTGAGAATCAGCCCCAGCATTTT.